The rows below give T cell receptor beta chains drawn from one sample of a study of response to subunit inactivated influenza vaccine. One entry per CDR3 protein, called by TCRdb with MiXCR from the RT-PCR reads. The sample lists more than 550,000 distinct CDR3 sequences; approximately 12% were seen once. The sequenced sample was PBMCs from blood, obtained on the day of vaccination. The receptors shown here come from a man between 45 and 60 years old who received an inactivated influenza vaccine. The CDR3 runs from the conserved cysteine through the conserved F or W. The D gene is left open where the match is weak. Some rows have no size entry. The others give once, few or many, or a class for an expanded clone.

V gene	clone size	D gene	J gene	CDR3 protein	CDR3 DNA
TRBV5-1	few	NA	TRBJ1-3	CASSPSRQSGNTIYF	TGCGCCAGCAGCCCATCCCGACAGTCTGGAAACACCATATATTTT
TRBV27	NA	TRBD2	TRBJ2-7	CASRTGTTSYEQYF	TGTGCCAGCAGAACCGGGACTACCTCCTACGAGCAGTACTTC
TRBV6-2/TRBV6-3	NA	TRBD2	TRBJ2-1	CASSYSLGTSGRNEQFF	TGTGCCAGCAGTTACTCGCTGGGGACTAGCGGGAGGAATGAGCAGTTCTTC
TRBV29-1	few	NA	TRBJ2-3	CSVTNRVSTDTQYF	TGCAGCGTTACCAACAGGGTCAGTACAGATACGCAGTATTTT
TRBV6-1	few	NA	TRBJ2-7	CASSQPRSGKGEQYF	TGTGCCAGCAGCCAACCACGGTCGGGGAAGGGCGAGCAGTACTTC
TRBV27	NA	NA	TRBJ2-7	CASGWGSSYEQYF	TGTGCCAGCGGGTGGGGAAGCTCCTACGAGCAGTACTTC
TRBV3-1	NA	TRBD1	TRBJ2-7	CASSQFTGVSEQYF	TGTGCCAGCAGCCAATTTACAGGGGTGAGCGAGCAGTACTTC
TRBV28	many	NA	TRBJ2-7	CASSDGTSYEQYF	TGTGCCAGCAGTGACGGGACATCTTACGAGCAGTACTTC
TRBV5-4	few	NA	TRBJ2-1	CASSLASARPPYNEQFF	TGTGCCAGCAGCTTGGCCTCAGCGCGGCCTCCCTACAATGAGCAGTTCTTC
TRBV6-5	NA	NA	TRBJ2-7	CASSYAPADPSYEQYF	TGTGCCAGCAGTTACGCCCCAGCGGACCCCTCCTACGAGCAGTACTTC